The source of this T cell receptor (beta chain) is a study of monozygotic twins with inflammatory bowel disease. Each CDR3 protein gets one entry in TCRdb, which reprocessed the 5' RACE reads and gives no DNA. This repertoire includes tens of thousands of distinct CDR3 sequences. The CDR3 loop spans 16 amino acids. Germline CDR1 SGHRS, CDR2 YFSETQ. What was sequenced was blood. The TCR sequence derives from a human donor with ulcerative colitis or Crohn's disease, or a healthy co-twin of an affected twin (not recorded which). The chain joins TRBV5-1 to TRBJ2-5. This CDR3 reads CASSLVAVGTPETQYF.